This entry concerns a single T cell receptor (beta chain). No antigen is known for it. Germline V lookup: CDR1 KGHDR, CDR2 SFDVKD. Deletions cut 3 bases from V and 6 bases from J, with 14 bases between. This CDR3 has 15 amino acids. Presence of unique molecular identifiers characterized the TCR beta cDNA libraries. TCRdb re-called the PCR reads through MiXCR, storing one row per CDR3 protein. This table holds some 370,000 distinct CDR3 sequences, 30% to 45% found once. This entry belongs to a study of post-analysis software for immune sequencing data. Study findings and constraints: Elevated frequency relative to controls characterized roughly five TRBV segments in patients, TRBV5-6, TRBV5-1 and TRBV20-1 among them.

Sequenced input: blood. The V call is TRBV24-1, the J call TRBJ2-1, with no clear D. The sequence was obtained from a girl under 18 with multiple sclerosis. This CDR3 is CATSDKGSIGNEQFF. The CDR3 bases are TGTGCCACCAGTGATAAGGGTAGCATTGGCAATGAGCAGTTCTTC.